A single sample is the source of the 8 T cell receptor beta chains below, sequenced in a study of cytomegalovirus exposure and HLA in healthy donors. Sequencing was performed with immunoSEQ multiplex PCR; in TCRdb, only in-frame clones are kept and a portion is missing. The profile shows some 150,000 clones, about 88% of them singletons. Sequencing input: PBMCs. The receptors were gathered from a woman younger than 35 in good health and CMV-seropositive.

V is TRBV28 and J is TRBJ2-7; possibly TRBD2 for D (5 bases). V was pared by 8 bases and J by 0 bases, with 8 bases between. Germline CDR1 MDHEN, CDR2 SYDVKM. CDR3 size: 12 residues. The CDR3 sequence: CASERDSYEQYF. As DNA, the CDR3 is TGTGCCAGCGAACGGGACTCCTACGAGCAGTACTTC. Looking up the rest from reference TRBV28 and TRBJ2-7 gives the full variable domain: DVKVTQSSRYLVKRTGEKVFLECVQDMDHENMFWYRQDPGLGLRLIYFSYDVKMKEKGDIPEGYSVSREKKERFSLILESASTNQTSMYLCASERDSYEQYFGPGTRLTVT.

V is TRBV10-3 and J is TRBJ2-1, with D perhaps matching TRBD1 (5 bases). Trimming took 3 bases from V and 5 from J, leaving 14 bases between them. CDR3 length: 15 amino acids. Germline loops: CDR1 ENHRY, CDR2 SYGVKD. CDR3 sequence: CAISDRVLVNNEQFF. Here the CDR3 DNA reads TGTGCCATCAGTGACAGGGTCCTAGTGAACAATGAGCAGTTCTTC.

The gene calls are TRBV5-4 and TRBJ2-7, with D uncertain. Trimming stripped 3 bases from V and 4 bases from J, with 11 bases between. The CDR3 extends over 13 amino acids. In germline, CDR1 is SGHNT, CDR2 YYREEE (reference sequence). CDR3 region: CASSSLSGYEQYF. In DNA, the CDR3 is TGTGCCAGCAGCTCCCTATCGGGTTACGAGCAGTACTTC.

The V gene is TRBV19, the J gene TRBJ2-5; 11 bases agree with TRBD1. The CDR3 has 16 residues. V dropped 5 bases and J dropped 3; count of bases not matched to a gene: 8. Germline-derived CDR1 and CDR2 are LNHDA and SQIVND (reference sequence). The CDR3 DNA follows: TGTGCCAGTAGTTCCGGACAGGGGGCGGACAAAGAGACCCAGTACTTC. Translation gives CASSSGQGADKETQYF.

The chain couples TRBV5-8 to TRBJ1-2, with 7 bases matching TRBD1. V trimming: 3 bases; J trimming: 5 bases; junction bases outside the gene matches: 10. Germline V gene lookup returns CDR1 SGHTS and CDR2 YDEGEE. The length of the CDR3 is 15 residues. DNA for the CDR3: TGTGCCAGCAGCTCTAGATCGACAGGGAAGTATGGCTACACCTTC. It yields the protein CASSSRSTGKYGYTF.

The V call is TRBV2, the J call TRBJ1-4, with 7 bases aligning to TRBD1. Trimming took 10 bases from V and 8 from J; bases not matched to a gene: 13. In germline, CDR1 is SNHLY, CDR2 FYNNEI. CDR3 size: 14 residues. The CDR3 sequence is CATQGNRGNEKLFF. DNA for the CDR3: TGTGCCACCCAGGGTAACAGGGGAAACGAAAAACTGTTTTTT.

V is TRBV7-8 and J is TRBJ2-1; possibly TRBD1 for D (6 bases). V was trimmed by 0 bases and J by 2 bases, leaving 8 bases between them. Germline V gene sequence: CDR1 SGHVS, CDR2 FQNEAQ. The CDR3 runs to 15 residues. The CDR3 DNA reads as TGTGCCAGCAGCTTAGCTGGGGACACCTACAATGAGCAGTTCTTC. This encodes CASSLAGDTYNEQFF.

The rearrangement links TRBV28 to TRBJ2-1; the match to TRBD2 covers 9 bases. Germline V CDR1 and CDR2: MDHEN, SYDVKM. The CDR3 extends over 15 amino acids. V gave up 8 bases and J gave up 5 bases; unmatched junction bases: 10. The CDR3 spells CASLLRREGNNEQFF. In DNA, the CDR3 is TGTGCCAGCCTCCTAAGGCGGGAGGGTAACAATGAGCAGTTCTTC.